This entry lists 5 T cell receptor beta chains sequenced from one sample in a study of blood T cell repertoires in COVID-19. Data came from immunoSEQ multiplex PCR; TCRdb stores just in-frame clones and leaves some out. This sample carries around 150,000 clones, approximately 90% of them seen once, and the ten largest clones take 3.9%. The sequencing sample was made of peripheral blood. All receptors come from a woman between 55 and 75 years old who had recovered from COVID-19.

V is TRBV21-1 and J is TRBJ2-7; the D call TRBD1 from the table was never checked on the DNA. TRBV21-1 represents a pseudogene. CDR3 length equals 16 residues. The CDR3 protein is CASSKSPGFISYEQYF. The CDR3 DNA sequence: TGTGCCAGCAGCAAAAGCCCAGGGTTTATCTCCTACGAGCAGTACTTC.

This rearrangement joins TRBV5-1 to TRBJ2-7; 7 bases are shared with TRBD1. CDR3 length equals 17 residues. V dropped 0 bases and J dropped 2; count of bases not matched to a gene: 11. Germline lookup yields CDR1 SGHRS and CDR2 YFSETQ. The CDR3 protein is CASSLARRDSRAYEQYF. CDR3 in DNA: TGCGCCAGCAGCTTGGCACGACGGGACAGCAGAGCCTACGAGCAGTACTTC.

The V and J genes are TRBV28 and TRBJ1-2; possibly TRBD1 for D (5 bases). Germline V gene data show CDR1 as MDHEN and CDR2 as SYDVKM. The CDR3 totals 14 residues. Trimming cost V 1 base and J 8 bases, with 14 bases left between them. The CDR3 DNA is TGTGCCAGCAGTTTATCCCCAGGGTTGAAGGGCTACACCTTC. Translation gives CASSLSPGLKGYTF.

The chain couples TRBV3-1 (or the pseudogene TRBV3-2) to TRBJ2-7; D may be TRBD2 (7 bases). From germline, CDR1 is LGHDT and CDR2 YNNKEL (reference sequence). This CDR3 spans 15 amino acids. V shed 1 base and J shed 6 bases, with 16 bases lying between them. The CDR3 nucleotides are TGTGCCAGCAGCCAAGGTGGCGGGGGCGGTCTCGAGCAGTACTTC. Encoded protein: CASSQGGGGGLEQYF.

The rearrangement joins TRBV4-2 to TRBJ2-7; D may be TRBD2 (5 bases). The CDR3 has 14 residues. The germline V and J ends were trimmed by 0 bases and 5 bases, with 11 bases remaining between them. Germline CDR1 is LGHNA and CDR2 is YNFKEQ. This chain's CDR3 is CASSQEGGYNEQYF. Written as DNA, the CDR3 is TGTGCCAGCAGCCAAGAAGGAGGCTACAACGAGCAGTACTTC.